The entry below describes one T cell receptor (delta chain). A read error likely explains why the TCRdb protein, taken from a much larger clone, differs from this DNA's translation at residue 4; the protein shown is translated from the DNA. This sample is drawn from a study of gamma-delta chains in newborns, infants, children. Study information: Microbial exposure reportedly drives polyclonal innate γδ T cell expansion after birth.

The CDR3 loop spans 18 amino acids. CDR1 is GEAIGNYY, CDR2 EKD, per germline. V was pared by 5 bases and J by 0 bases, with 14 bases of the junction left unmatched. TCRdb ran CATT on the reads. The sample contains approximately 6,000 delta-chain clones, under 0.5% of which appear only once. The chain combines TRDV2 with TRDJ2; 7 nucleotides line up with TRDD3. What was sequenced was blood. The TCR was taken from a child who was a newborn, infant or young child, either healthy, febrile or measles-vaccinated (not recorded which). This chain's CDR3 is CACGPLGVMAPLTAQLFF. CDR3 nucleotide sequence: TGTGCCTGTGGCCCTCTGGGGGTCATGGCCCCTTTGACAGCACAACTCTTCTTT.